Below, 26 T cell receptor beta chains from the same sample are listed, as sequenced in a study of chronic HIV infection and antiretroviral therapy (dated by TCRdb to about 2015). Library creation used 5' RACE. Sequencing took place on an Illumina MiSeq. Starting from the raw public reads, TCRdb applied fastp trimming at Q25, assembled clones with MiXCR and retained in-frame beta chains. CDR3 protein sequences are deduplicated, and each keeps its most common genes and DNA. Counted in this sample were around 30,000 distinct CDR3 sequences; around 9% of them appeared once. More than 2% of the sample rests with the top ten. Sequenced sample: peripheral blood. Source of these receptors: an adult who had HIV and had not received antiretroviral therapy, or was an uninfected healthy control (not recorded which).

This clonotype has ten or more counts. The gene calls are TRBV29-1 and TRBJ1-1; 8 nucleotides match TRBD1. Germline V gene lookup returns CDR1 SQVTM and CDR2 ANQGSEA. CDR3 length equals 14 residues. Trimming cost V 1 base and J 1 base; bases outside gene matches: 2. DNA for the CDR3: TGCAGCGTTGAAGGAGGGACAGGGAACACTGAAGCTTTCTTT. Translating gives CSVEGGTGNTEAFF.

Worth noting for this clonotype: A much larger clone lies one base from this, so it may be a read error. The chain carries TRBV6-4 and TRBJ2-3, with 8 bases matching TRBD2. CDR3 length: 15 amino acids. Germline V gene data show CDR1 as MRHNA and CDR2 as SNTAGT. Here the CDR3 DNA reads TGTGCCAGCAGTCACTCTAGCGGGAGCACAGATACGCAGTATTTT. Amino acids: CASSHSSGSTDTQYF.

A note on this clonotype: A clone one base away is much larger, so this may be a read error. V usage is TRBV14 and J usage is TRBJ1-1; TRBD1 aligns across 9 bases. This CDR3 contains 13 residues. Per germline, CDR1 SGHDN and CDR2 FVKESK. This CDR3 reads CDSRDRVNTEAFF. The CDR3 DNA is TGTGACAGCAGGGACAGGGTGAACACTGAAGCTTTCTTT.

This clonotype has only a few counts. The chain couples TRBV7-9 to TRBJ1-2; tentative D call: TRBD1 (5 bases). V was trimmed by 1 base and J by 8 bases, leaving 17 bases between them. Germline CDR1 and CDR2: SEHNR and FQNEAQ (reference sequence). The CDR3 totals 15 residues. This chain's CDR3 is CASSLELRDHTGYTF. The CDR3 coding sequence is TGTGCCAGCAGCTTAGAACTCCGGGACCATACCGGCTACACCTTC.

The chain employs TRBV25-1 and TRBJ1-4, with D perhaps matching TRBD1 (6 bases). CDR1 and CDR2 from the germline V gene are MGHDK and SYGVNS. V was trimmed by 7 bases and J by 7 bases, leaving 16 bases between them. There are 14 residues in the CDR3. The CDR3 loop is CASTRGIGGEKLFF. The CDR3 DNA sequence: TGTGCCAGCACCCGAGGAATAGGGGGTGAAAAACTGTTTTTT.

This clonotype was seen once. A much larger clonotype is one base distant, so this may be a read error. J is TRBJ2-2 and V is TRBV6-5; 12 nucleotides agree with TRBD2. Germline CDR1 is MNHEY and CDR2 is SVGAGI. The CDR3 contains 18 residues. The CDR3 spells CASSYDLLAGGNTGERFF. CDR3 DNA: TGTGCCAGCAGTTACGATCTTCTAGCGGGAGGGAACACCGGGGAGCGGTTTTTT.

There are a few counts of this clonotype. J is TRBJ1-2 and V is TRBV20-1, with D possibly TRBD1 on 6 matching bases. Germline lookup yields CDR1 DFQATT and CDR2 SNEGSKA (reference sequence). The CDR3 has 13 residues. The V and J ends lost 4 bases and 0 bases respectively, with 9 bases between them. Written as DNA, the CDR3 is TGCAGTGCTACAGGGGATACTAACTATGGCTACACCTTC. It yields the protein CSATGDTNYGYTF.

The gene calls are TRBV6-2 or TRBV6-3 and TRBJ2-3; 10 bases agree with TRBD1. The CDR3 totals 16 residues. The germline V gene encodes CDR1 MNHEY and CDR2 SVGEGT. Unmatched junction bases numbered 8, after V lost 0 bases and J lost 8 bases. The CDR3 protein is CASSYSPGQGRPTQYF. CDR3 bases: TGTGCCAGCAGTTACTCCCCGGGACAGGGGCGTCCTACGCAGTATTTT.

There are many counts of this clonotype. The chain combines TRBV4-1 with TRBJ2-7; D not certain. The CDR3 contains 15 residues. Germline CDR1 MGHRA, CDR2 YSYEKL. Trimming cost V 0 bases and J 4 bases, with 13 bases left between them. CDR3 loop: CASSQDSGRMYEQYF. CDR3 bases: TGCGCCAGCAGCCAAGATTCAGGCAGAATGTACGAGCAGTACTTC.

With respect to this clonotype: A much larger clone sits a single nucleotide away, making a read error possible. The chain links TRBV25-1 to TRBJ2-5; D gene uncertain. CDR1 is MGHDK, CDR2 SYGVNS, per germline. The CDR3 is made up of 14 amino acids. Here the CDR3 reads CASSEFSAQETQCF. The DNA of the CDR3 is TGTGCCAGCAGTGAATTTTCCGCCCAAGAGACCCAGTGCTTC.

This chain connects TRBV5-1 to TRBJ2-3, with D possibly being TRBD2 (5 bases). This CDR3 region has 17 residues. CDR1 and CDR2 from the germline V gene are SGHRS and YFSETQ. V lost 0 bases to trimming and J lost 0 bases, with 14 bases between them. CDR3 nucleotides: TGCGCCAGCAGCTTGGGCCCGGACTTAACAAGCACAGATACGCAGTATTTT. Protein sequence: CASSLGPDLTSTDTQYF.

The chain is built from TRBV18 and TRBJ1-2, with 8 bases aligning to TRBD1. The germline V gene encodes CDR1 KGHSH and CDR2 LQKENI. The CDR3 runs 16 residues. Trimming cost V 0 bases and J 4 bases; bases outside gene matches: 7. The CDR3 region is CASSPPVRTGFYGYTF. In DNA form, the CDR3 reads TGTGCCAGCTCACCACCGGTACGGACAGGGTTCTATGGCTACACCTTC.

This clonotype is a singleton in its sample. The V call is TRBV6-2 or TRBV6-3, the J call TRBJ2-7; maybe TRBD2 (5 bases). The CDR3 is 15 residues long. V was clipped by 5 bases and J by 6 bases, with 20 bases between them. CDR1 is MNHEY and CDR2 is SVGEGT in the germline V gene. The CDR3 sequence is CASSHGLASRIEQYF. In DNA, the CDR3 is TGTGCCAGCAGTCACGGTTTGGCTAGCCGAATCGAGCAGTACTTC.

This clonotype was seen repeatedly, ten times or more. The rearrangement links TRBV7-6 to TRBJ2-6; D not certain. Germline assignment: CDR1 SGHVS and CDR2 FNYEAQ. V was trimmed by 5 bases and J by 0 bases, leaving 8 bases between them. This CDR3 contains 15 residues. The CDR3 nucleotides are TGTGCCAGCAGCCCGACCTTCTCTGGGGCCAACGTCCTGACTTTC. It specifies CASSPTFSGANVLTF.

This clonotype was seen more than once but under ten times. The chain couples TRBV4-3 to TRBJ2-1; 12 nucleotides agree with TRBD2. This CDR3 is 16 amino acids long. Germline loops: CDR1 LGHNA, CDR2 YSLEER. With 4 bases clipped from V and 4 bases from J, the junction kept 5 bases outside the gene matches. The CDR3 here is CASSRLLAGGYNEQFF. The CDR3 DNA reads as TGCGCCAGCAGCCGCCTACTAGCGGGGGGATACAATGAGCAGTTCTTC.

This clonotype was seen a single time. The chain is built from TRBV12-3 or TRBV12-4 and TRBJ2-3; TRBD2 matches 9 bases. This CDR3 contains 16 residues. J was trimmed by 2 bases and V by 2 bases; bases with no gene match: 5. The DNA of the CDR3 is TGTGCCAGCAGTTTACTCCCTAGCGGGGACACAGATACGCAGTATTTT. Protein product: CASSLLPSGDTDTQYF.

Only a few counts were recorded for this clonotype. The J gene is TRBJ1-1, the V gene TRBV11-2; 7 bases line up with TRBD1. Germline V CDR1 and CDR2: SGHAT, FQNNGV. The CDR3 runs to 15 residues. J lost 4 bases, V lost 1 base, and 6 bases had no gene match. The chain's CDR3 is CASSLAKGAFTEAFF. As DNA, the CDR3 is TGTGCCAGCAGCTTAGCCAAGGGGGCTTTCACTGAAGCTTTCTTT.

This clonotype was counted ten times or more. Compared with germline, one end of the junction differs, possibly owing to a read error. This sequence joins TRBV2 and TRBJ2-1, with TRBD2 identical over 11 bases. The germline CDR1 and CDR2 sequences are SNHLY and FYNNEI. The CDR3 runs 12 residues. CDR3 region: CASSVLAGDSLF. CDR3 in DNA: TGTGCCAGCAGCGTACTAGCGGGGGATTCTCTCTTC.

This chain links TRBV3-1 with TRBJ2-7; D is perhaps TRBD1 (6 bases). This CDR3 contains 17 residues. The V gene's germline CDR1 is LGHDT and CDR2 YNNKEL (reference sequence). V dropped 2 bases and J dropped 3 bases, with 20 bases sitting between them. The CDR3 loop reads CASSQLAAARGYYEQYF. CDR3 sequence (DNA): TGTGCCAGCAGCCAATTGGCGGCGGCCAGGGGTTACTACGAGCAGTACTTC.

This clonotype was recorded a few times. V is TRBV2 and J is TRBJ1-1, with a possible D match to TRBD1 (5 bases). CDR1 is SNHLY, CDR2 FYNNEI, per germline. The CDR3 extends over 14 amino acids. V lost 7 bases and J 7 bases, leaving 19 bases between the germline ends. CDR3 amino acids: CASTAEVVGVEAFF. The CDR3 DNA is TGTGCCAGCACCGCGGAGGTTGTGGGGGTTGAAGCTTTCTTT.

There are a few counts of this clonotype. The J gene is TRBJ1-4, the V gene TRBV6-1, with 8 nucleotides matching TRBD1. Germline-derived CDR1 and CDR2 are MNHNS and SASEGT. The CDR3 extends over 15 amino acids. The V segment lost 3 bases and the J segment 5 bases; nucleotides outside the gene matches: 5. CDR3 nucleotides: TGTGCCAGCAGTGAGACCGGGACAGGCAATGAAAAACTGTTTTTT. Its translation is CASSETGTGNEKLFF.

V usage is TRBV29-1 and J usage is TRBJ2-3; 9 nucleotides match TRBD2. V trimming: 0 bases; J trimming: 3 bases; junction bases outside the gene matches: 7. The germline CDR1 and CDR2 sequences are SQVTM and ANQGSEA. This CDR3 spans 16 amino acids. CDR3 amino acids: CSVEELAGVRTDTQYF. The CDR3 region has the DNA TGCAGCGTTGAAGAGTTAGCGGGAGTCCGTACAGATACGCAGTATTTT.

This clonotype was detected many times. This chain joins TRBV6-2 or TRBV6-3 and TRBJ1-6, with a tentative D call TRBD1 (5 bases). Germline CDR1 MNHEY, CDR2 SVGEGT. The V end lost 8 bases, the J end lost 0 bases, and 20 bases lay between the germline ends. This CDR3 comprises 18 residues. The CDR3 loop reads CASALLGECDSYNSPLHF. The DNA of the CDR3 is TGTGCCAGCGCGCTATTGGGGGAGTGTGACTCCTATAATTCACCCCTCCACTTT.

The chain carries TRBV10-3 and TRBJ1-1; maybe TRBD1 (6 bases). Trimming took off 0 bases at V and 7 bases at J, with 12 bases between the two ends. Germline assignment: CDR1 ENHRY and CDR2 SYGVKD. The CDR3 runs 14 residues. The CDR3 DNA reads as TGTGCCATCAGTGAGTCCCCAGGGGAATTTGAAGCTTTCTTT. It encodes CAISESPGEFEAFF.

This clonotype has at least ten counts. The chain employs TRBV19 and TRBJ2-7, with TRBD2 matching 8 bases. The CDR3 sequence is 14 residues long. The germline gives CDR1 LNHDA, CDR2 SQIVND (reference sequence). V trimming: 8 bases; J trimming: 3 bases; junction bases outside the gene matches: 9. CDR3: CASAHAGGNYEQYF. CDR3 in DNA: TGTGCCAGTGCCCACGCGGGGGGAAACTACGAGCAGTACTTC.

By share, this clonotype counts as medium-sized. The V call is TRBV10-3, the J call TRBJ2-7; weak D call: TRBD1 (6 bases). The CDR3 runs 14 residues. The germline V gene encodes CDR1 ENHRY and CDR2 SYGVKD. The V gene lost 4 bases and the J gene lost 2 bases, with 12 bases spanning the gap. CDR3 amino acids: CAISAAGETYEQYF. The DNA of the CDR3 is TGTGCCATCAGTGCGGCAGGGGAGACCTACGAGCAGTACTTC.